These T cell receptor beta chains were read from a single sample in a study of blood T cell repertoires in COVID-19. Produced via immunoSEQ multiplex PCR; TCRdb's table is partial and in-frame only. The sample holds 150,000 to 200,000 clones, roughly three quarters seen once. Sequencing input: PBMCs or T cells enriched from blood (not recorded which). These receptors were obtained from a woman in her forties or fifties with acute COVID-19. CDR3s include the opening cysteine and the closing phenylalanine or tryptophan. Fields, in order: V gene, D gene, CDR3 length, clone size, J gene, CDR3 protein, CDR3 DNA. D genes are given only for firm matches. The size field is filled for only some rows; it gives once, few, many or a size class.

TRBV29-1	-	12	few	TRBJ1-3	CSVKENRNTIYF	TGCAGCGTTAAGGAGAATAGGAACACCATATATTTT
TRBV10-2	TRBD1	14	-	TRBJ2-1	CASSTQGVLDEQFF	TGCGCCAGCAGTACCCAGGGGGTATTGGATGAGCAGTTCTTC
TRBV11-3	TRBD1	13	few	TRBJ1-1	CASSPDRDTEAFF	TGTGCCAGCAGCCCTGACAGGGACACTGAAGCTTTCTTT
TRBV7-9	TRBD2	17	-	TRBJ2-1	CASSFLQGLATGNEQFF	TGTGCCAGCAGCTTTCTCCAGGGACTAGCTACTGGCAATGAGCAGTTCTTC
TRBV7-9	-	14	-	TRBJ2-1	CASSLAQTSGEQFF	TGTGCCAGCAGCTTAGCGCAGACTAGTGGTGAGCAGTTCTTC
TRBV9	-	16	-	TRBJ2-1	CASSDPVSPPRNEQFF	TGTGCCAGCAGCGACCCTGTATCCCCCCCACGGAATGAGCAGTTCTTC
TRBV7-2	-	14	-	TRBJ2-1	CASSSGLQIHEQFF	TGTGCCAGCAGCTCGGGACTCCAAATCCACGAGCAGTTCTTC
TRBV6-6	TRBD1	16	-	TRBJ1-4	CASSYSTGGRLEKLFF	TGTGCCAGCAGTTACTCCACAGGGGGTCGGTTAGAAAAACTGTTTTTT
TRBV2	-	14	-	TRBJ2-1	CASSDASTYNEQFF	TGTGCCAGCAGTGACGCTAGTACCTACAATGAGCAGTTCTTC
TRBV6-4	-	13	-	TRBJ1-1	CASSVDGSTEAFF	TGTGCCAGCAGTGTGGACGGGAGCACTGAAGCTTTCTTT
TRBV5-4	TRBD1	13	-	TRBJ1-1	CADRELSNTEAFF	TGTGCCGACAGGGAGTTAAGCAACACTGAAGCTTTCTTT
TRBV28	TRBD1	16	-	TRBJ1-1	CASSLGQAIDYTEAFF	TGTGCCAGCAGTTTAGGACAGGCAATTGACTACACTGAAGCTTTCTTT
TRBV9	TRBD2	17	once	TRBJ2-2	CASSVNPSGATTGELFF	TGTGCCAGCAGCGTAAATCCTAGCGGGGCAACAACCGGGGAGCTGTTTTTT
TRBV5-4	TRBD1	15	-	TRBJ1-4	CASSDGTGVGEKLFF	TGTGCCAGCAGCGATGGGACAGGGGTGGGAGAAAAACTGTTTTTT
TRBV3-1/TRBV3-2	TRBD1	15	-	TRBJ2-3	CASSQGQGPGDTQYF	TGTGCCAGCAGCCAAGGACAGGGGCCCGGGGATACGCAGTATTTT
TRBV6-5	TRBD1	14	-	TRBJ1-1	CASRKGGVGTEAFF	TGTGCCAGCCGAAAAGGGGGCGTAGGCACTGAAGCTTTCTTT